This TCR beta chain was sequenced in a study of OX40 agonist ivuxolimab in advanced cancers. The CDR3 is 14 residues long. V dropped 6 bases and J dropped 7; count of bases not matched to a gene: 10. CDR1 is MNHEY, CDR2 SVGAGI, per germline. Study-level results: CD4+ and CD8+ blood T cells expanded clonally by week 6 at 0.1 to 3.0 mg/kg.

Details on this clone: The antigen is undetermined.

Using immunoSEQ multiplex PCR, the repertoire was profiled, and TCRdb retains in-frame clones only, with some absent. The sample carries about 58,000 clones, around 84% recorded once. The chain links TRBV6-5 to TRBJ2-7; 9 bases agree with TRBD1. The material was CD4+ or CD8+ T cells sorted from blood, obtained in a trial of the OX40 agonist ivuxolimab. The TCR was taken from an adult with an advanced solid tumor such as melanoma, head and neck, liver or kidney cancer. Here the CDR3 reads CASSRGQGRREQYF. CDR3 DNA: TGTGCCAGCAGCCGGGGACAGGGTAGGAGGGAGCAGTACTTC.